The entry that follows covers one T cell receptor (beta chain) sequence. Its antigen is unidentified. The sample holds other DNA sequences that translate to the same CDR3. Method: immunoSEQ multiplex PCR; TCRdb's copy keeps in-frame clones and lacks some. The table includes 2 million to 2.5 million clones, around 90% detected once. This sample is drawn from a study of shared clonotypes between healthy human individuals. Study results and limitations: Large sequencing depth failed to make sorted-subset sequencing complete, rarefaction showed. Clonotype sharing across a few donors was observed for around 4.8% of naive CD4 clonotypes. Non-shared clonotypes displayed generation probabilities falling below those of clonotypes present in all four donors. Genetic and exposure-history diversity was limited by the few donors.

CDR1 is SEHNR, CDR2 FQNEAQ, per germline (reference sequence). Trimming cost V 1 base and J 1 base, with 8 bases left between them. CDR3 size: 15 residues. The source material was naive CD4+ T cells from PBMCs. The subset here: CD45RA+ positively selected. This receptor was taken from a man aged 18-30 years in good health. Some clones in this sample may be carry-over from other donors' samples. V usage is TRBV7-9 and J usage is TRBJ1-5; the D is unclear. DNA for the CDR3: TGTGCCAGCAGCTTAGAGGGTGTAAGCAATCAGCCCCAGCATTTT. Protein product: CASSLEGVSNQPQHF.